This T cell receptor beta chain was sequenced during a study of blood T cell repertoires in COVID-19 (dated by TCRdb to about 2020). About the investigation overall: Samples covering the acute and convalescent phases of COVID-19 were provided by collaborators in the United States, Italy and Spain. Where available, HLA class I and class II types were taken from metadata supplied by the sample provider and were not determined by assay-based typing. The material from the prospective study consisted of cDNA or gDNA derived from T cells, B-cell-depleted T cells, or PBMCs. Samples were obtained from the ongoing ImmuneRACE study (first 160 participants) and from 1,000 to 1,500 subjects provided by 6 global collaborators. Deeply sampled blood TCRbeta repertoires from subjects exposed to, actively infected with, or recovered from COVID-19 were included in the dataset. The repertoires were made available in a free public database intended to serve as a resource for research on the immune response to SARS-CoV-2. Nearly every sample came with metadata listing a de-identified subject ID, COVID-19 status, age in years and sex.

Note on this clone: No cognate antigen has been identified for it. Base qualities are not recorded, but no much larger clone differs from it by a single base.

The study at large found these results: The amount of clinical and demographic metadata varied by source and participant and was provided uncurated.

The CDR3 covers 13 residues, taking in both the cysteine and the phenylalanine. Kept here is only the CDR3 DNA, which spans 39 bases and is read in frame from base 1. CDR1 SGHAT and CDR2 FQNNGV were looked up in the germline V gene. V was cut back by 4 bases and J by 1 base, leaving a gap of 7 bases between them. Participants in the prospective study were aged roughly 18 to 100 years, lived in more than 20 United States geographic areas, and enrolled through a virtual design. Cohort assignment in the prospective study relied on participant-reported clinical history from a screening survey and a study questionnaire. Exposed participants had been in contact, within 2 weeks of entering the study, with a person who had a PCR-confirmed or clinician-diagnosed case of COVID-19. In the prospective study, whole blood, serum and a nasopharyngeal or oropharyngeal swab were collected from each participant by mobile phlebotomists. Prospective study participants could optionally give additional blood draws and questionnaires over a roughly 2-month period. Before DNA extraction, blood samples from the prospective study were shipped at room temperature or frozen.

TCRbeta CDR3 regions were amplified from genomic DNA by means of the immunoSEQ Assay, a bias-controlled multiplex PCR. Regarding the original processing steps: Within the assay, amplification of reference gene primers was used to estimate how many nucleated cells each sample contained. Sequence reads were collapsed and filtered to measure the absolute abundance of every unique TCRbeta CDR3 rearrangement. Productive Simpson clonality was computed per sample as the square root of Simpson's diversity index over productive rearrangements. Here the immuneACCESS table is served through TCRdb, limited to in-frame sequences with V and J called. Missing clones are a known gap in these copies; in checked studies unresolved V genes cover under half, and the rest lacks a known reason. Clone size and V and J calls were adopted from that table, with D and trimming inferred from the DNA. This sample holds approximately 260,000 clones; roughly 84% were observed only once. Under 7% of the sample is held by the ten biggest clonotypes.

Rearrangement joined TRBV11-2 to TRBJ1-1; a weak D assignment points to TRBD1 (6 bases agree). Sequencing was carried out using PBMCs or T cells enriched from blood (not recorded which). The receptor was isolated from a woman aged 50 to 65 who had been exposed to COVID-19. For the CDR3, the sequence is CASSSDRNTEAFF. The base sequence is TGTGCCAGCAGCTCGGACAGGAACACTGAAGCTTTCTTT.